These 24 T cell receptor beta chains originate from one sample sequenced in a study of OX40 agonist ivuxolimab in advanced cancers. TCRdb's copy holds only in-frame clones and misses some; the assay was immunoSEQ multiplex PCR. The data contain 80,000 or so clones, around 86% of them seen just once; the ten biggest clones take up 0.25% to 0.4%. Here the sequenced sample was CD4+ or CD8+ T cells sorted from blood, taken in a trial of the OX40 agonist ivuxolimab. Receptors originate from an adult with an advanced solid tumor such as melanoma, head and neck, liver or kidney cancer.

In DNA, the CDR3 is TGTGCCAGCAGCTTGGCCTGGGGCCCTGGAAACACCATATATTTT. Amino acids: CASSLAWGPGNTIYF. The V call is TRBV5-4, the J call TRBJ1-3; the D gene is possibly TRBD1 (5 bases). This CDR3 region has 15 residues. Trimming stripped 0 bases from V and 2 bases from J, with 9 bases between. Germline V CDR1 and CDR2: SGHNT, YYREEE (reference sequence).

This clone was recorded only once. The rearrangement uses TRBV5-1 and TRBJ2-7, with 10 bases that match TRBD1. V was pared by 4 bases and J by 2 bases, with 3 bases of the junction left unmatched. Germline loops: CDR1 SGHRS, CDR2 YFSETQ. This CDR3 has 14 residues. CDR3 sequence (DNA): TGCGCCAGCAGCCACGGACAGGGGGCCTACGAGCAGTACTTC. The encoded protein is CASSHGQGAYEQYF.

The CDR3 loop is CASSRGPVFSALHF. The CDR3 region has the DNA TGTGCCAGCAGCCGAGGACCGGTTTTCTCGGCCCTCCACTTT. The chain is built from TRBV5-5 and TRBJ1-6; no definite D call. With 4 bases removed from V and 14 bases from J, the gap between germline ends came to 19 bases. The CDR3 is made up of 14 amino acids. Germline V CDR1 and CDR2: SGHKS, YYEKEE (reference sequence).

This clone was observed a handful of times. The chain carries TRBV11-2 and TRBJ2-5; 8 positions agree with TRBD1. The CDR3 is made up of 16 amino acids. V shed 3 bases, J shed 5 bases, and the junction held 11 bases outside the gene matches. Per germline, CDR1 SGHAT and CDR2 FQNNGV. DNA of the CDR3: TGTGCCAGCAGCTTGATCCAGGGGGCCTTCGGGGAGACCCAGTACTTC. Its protein product is CASSLIQGAFGETQYF.

The V call is TRBV7-2, the J call TRBJ2-5; D possibly uses TRBD1 or TRBD2 (5 bases each). V was trimmed by 4 bases and J by 3 bases, leaving 15 bases between them. CDR1 and CDR2 (germline): SGHTA, FQGNSA. The CDR3 contains 15 residues. The CDR3 here is CASSSAGTVKETQYF. The CDR3 DNA reads as TGTGCCAGCAGCTCGGCCGGGACGGTGAAAGAGACCCAGTACTTC.

The chain links TRBV5-5 to TRBJ2-5; 7 bases map to TRBD1. Per germline, CDR1 SGHKS and CDR2 YYEKEE (reference sequence). The CDR3 totals 14 residues. The ends lost 4 bases at V and 2 bases at J; junction bases unmatched: 5. The DNA for the CDR3 is TGTGCCAGCAGCACGGGGACAGTGCAAGAGACCCAGTACTTC. Amino acids: CASSTGTVQETQYF. Supplemented by reference TRBV5-5 and TRBJ2-5, the full variable domain reads DAGVTQSPTHLIKTRGQQVTLRCSPISGHKSVSWYQQVLGQGPQFIFQYYEKEERGRGNFPDRFSARQFPNYSSELNVNALLLGDSALYLCASSTGTVQETQYFGPGTRLLVL.

The V call is TRBV5-4, the J call TRBJ1-2; the match to TRBD1 covers 7 bases. With V trimmed by 4 bases and J by 4 bases, 7 bases remained unmatched. Germline CDR1 reads SGHNT; CDR2 reads YYREEE (reference sequence). The CDR3 length is 14 residues. For the CDR3, the DNA is TGTGCCAGCAGCGCCGGGACAGCCATCTATGGCTACACCTTC. This sequence encodes CASSAGTAIYGYTF. Full variable domain (rest looked up from reference TRBV5-4 and TRBJ1-2): ETGVTQSPTHLIKTRGQQVTLRCSSQSGHNTVSWYQQALGQGPQFIFQYYREEENGRGNFPPRFSGLQFPNYSSELNVNALELDDSALYLCASSAGTAIYGYTFGSGTRLTVV.

CDR3 coding DNA: TGTGCCAGCAGCTTGGTGCCAACACAGGGGCTATACGAGCAGTACGTC. Its translation: CASSLVPTQGLYEQYV. The chain couples TRBV5-6 to TRBJ2-7, with 7 bases matching TRBD1. The CDR3 has 16 residues. V dropped 0 bases and J dropped 4; count of bases not matched to a gene: 10. Per the germline V gene, CDR1 is SGHDT and CDR2 is YYEEEE.

The chain joins TRBV7-8 to TRBJ1-2; D may be TRBD1 (6 bases). CDR1 SGHVS and CDR2 FQNEAQ come from the germline V gene. The V end lost 1 base, the J end lost 5 bases, and 8 bases lay between the germline ends. This CDR3 comprises 13 residues. CDR3 loop: CASSLGQDYGYTF. As DNA, the CDR3 is TGTGCCAGCAGCTTAGGACAGGATTATGGCTACACCTTC.

On this clone itself: This clone may be a read error of a much larger clone one base away. Other DNA variants within this sample encode the same CDR3. The J gene is TRBJ1-2, the V gene TRBV30; D gene ambiguous. Germline CDR1 reads GTSNPN; CDR2 reads SVGIG (reference sequence). The CDR3 runs 13 residues. CDR3 amino acids: CAWRSERSIGYTF. DNA for the CDR3: TGTGCCTGGAGGTCGGAAAGGTCGATTGGCTATACCTTC.

The chain employs TRBV10-3 and TRBJ1-1; 7 nucleotides agree with TRBD1. CDR1 and CDR2 (germline): ENHRY, SYGVKD. The CDR3 has 14 residues. The junction had 5 bases not matched to a gene; V was cut back by 4 bases and J by 3 bases. The CDR3 spells CAISAEQGYTEAFF. In DNA form, the CDR3 reads TGTGCCATCAGTGCGGAACAGGGGTACACTGAAGCTTTCTTT.

This clone has a handful of counts. This chain links TRBV19 with TRBJ1-5; TRBD1 is a possible D gene (5 bases). The CDR3 runs to 14 residues. V shed 4 bases and J shed 3 bases, with 10 bases lying between them. Germline CDR1 is LNHDA and CDR2 is SQIVND (reference sequence). Here the CDR3 reads CASSTPGVNQPQHF. The CDR3 DNA reads as TGTGCCAGTAGTACCCCGGGGGTCAATCAGCCCCAGCATTTT.

This sequence joins TRBV28 and TRBJ2-7, with 9 bases lining up with TRBD2. The CDR3 extends over 14 amino acids. The J segment lost 9 bases and the V segment lost 7 bases, leaving 13 bases of the junction unmatched. Germline V gene sequence: CDR1 MDHEN, CDR2 SYDVKM. CDR3 region: CASKAGTSSLAQYF. CDR3 DNA: TGTGCCAGCAAGGCCGGGACTAGCTCCCTAGCGCAGTACTTC.

This clone was seen once. The chain joins TRBV27 to TRBJ2-3; TRBD2 matches 14 bases. V dropped 6 bases and J dropped 4; count of bases not matched to a gene: 0. Germline V CDR1 and CDR2: MNHEY, SMNVEV (reference sequence). The CDR3 length is 14 residues. CDR3 DNA sequence: TGTGCCAGCAGGGGACTAGCGGGAGCAGATACGCAGTATTTT. Protein: CASRGLAGADTQYF.

CDR3 in amino acids: CASTPRVAGGRITQYF. The CDR3 DNA reads TGTGCCAGTACCCCGAGGGTAGCGGGGGGGCGTATAACGCAGTATTTT. The chain recombines TRBV19 with TRBJ2-3; 11 nucleotides align to TRBD2. Per germline, CDR1 LNHDA and CDR2 SQIVND (reference sequence). This CDR3 has 16 residues. V shed 7 bases, J shed 9 bases, and the junction held 15 bases outside the gene matches. Drawing the rest from reference TRBV19 and TRBJ2-3, the complete variable domain is DGGITQSPKYLFRKEGQNVTLSCEQNLNHDAMYWYRQDPGQGLRLIYYSQIVNDFQKGDIAEGYSVSREKKESFPLTVTSAQKNPTAFYLCASTPRVAGGRITQYFGPGTRLTVL.

The V call is TRBV28, the J call TRBJ1-2; no clear D. Trimming took off 7 bases at V and 4 bases at J, with 7 bases between the two ends. Germline V gene lookup returns CDR1 MDHEN and CDR2 SYDVKM. The CDR3 has 11 residues. Here the CDR3 reads CASTDFYGYTF. The CDR3 bases are TGTGCCAGCACTGATTTCTATGGCTACACCTTC.

The J gene is TRBJ1-5, the V gene TRBV5-1; tentative D call: TRBD1 (5 bases). The V gene lost 0 bases and the J gene lost 2 bases, with 9 bases spanning the gap. Looked up from germline, CDR1 is SGHRS and CDR2 is YFSETQ. This CDR3 has 15 amino acids. Here the CDR3 DNA reads TGCGCCAGCAGCTTGGAGGGGATTGGCAATCAGCCCCAGCATTTT. Amino acid sequence: CASSLEGIGNQPQHF.

The chain is built from TRBV27 and TRBJ2-2; maybe TRBD2 (5 bases). V lost 6 bases and J 0 bases, leaving 8 bases between the germline ends. This CDR3 region has 14 residues. The V gene's germline CDR1 is MNHEY and CDR2 SMNVEV (reference sequence). CDR3 nucleotide sequence: TGTGCCAGCAGCCTAGCTTCGAACACCGGGGAGCTGTTTTTT. This sequence encodes CASSLASNTGELFF.

The DNA of the CDR3 is TGTGCCAGCTCCCTGGACAGCACAGATACGCAGTATTTT. Encoded protein: CASSLDSTDTQYF. The V gene is TRBV18, the J gene TRBJ2-3, with D uncertain. V was cut by 6 bases and J by 0 bases, with 7 bases left in between. The length of the CDR3 is 13 residues. From germline, CDR1 is KGHSH and CDR2 LQKENI.

The chain carries TRBV12-5 and TRBJ2-3; 10 positions match TRBD2. Germline CDR1 reads LGHNT; CDR2 reads FRNRAP. The V gene end was trimmed by 5 bases and the J gene end by 2 bases; junction bases not matched to a gene: 7. CDR3 length: 16 residues. CDR3 DNA sequence: TGTGCTAGTGGTGCTGGTCTAGCGGGGGACACAGATACGCAGTATTTT. It translates to CASGAGLAGDTDTQYF. Full variable domain (rest looked up from reference TRBV12-5 and TRBJ2-3): DARVTQTPRHKVTEMGQEVTMRCQPILGHNTVFWYRQTMMQGLELLAYFRNRAPLDDSGMPKDRFSAEMPDATLATLKIQPSEPRDSAVYFCASGAGLAGDTDTQYFGPGTRLTVL.

This clone came up a few times. The chain combines TRBV20-1 with TRBJ1-1; no reliable D call. The CDR3 length is 11 residues. V was clipped by 3 bases and J by 11 bases, with 13 bases between them. CDR1 is DFQATT and CDR2 is SNEGSKA in the germline V gene (reference sequence). CDR3 in DNA: TGCAGTGCTAGTAGTCAGGTGGGCGCTTTCTTT. This encodes CSASSQVGAFF.

This clone was picked up a small number of times. The J gene is TRBJ2-7, the V gene TRBV6-5; possibly TRBD1 or TRBD2 for D (5 bases each). The CDR3 loop spans 13 amino acids. The germline CDR1 and CDR2 sequences are MNHEY and SVGAGI. V shed 6 bases and J shed 4 bases, with 13 bases lying between them. In nucleotides, the CDR3 is TGTGCCAGCAGGCGCCCAGGGAGTTACGAGCAGTACGTC. Translated: CASRRPGSYEQYV.

The chain carries TRBV20-1 and TRBJ1-1; D is perhaps TRBD1 (5 bases). The germline V gene has CDR1 DFQATT and CDR2 SNEGSKA (reference sequence). Trimming left V 3 bases short and J 11 bases short, with 13 bases between. This CDR3 has 11 amino acids. The CDR3 here is CSARGWRGAFF. CDR3 bases: TGCAGTGCTAGGGGCTGGCGGGGGGCTTTCTTT.

The rearrangement joins TRBV4-3 to TRBJ2-1; tentative D call: TRBD2 (6 bases). Germline V gene data show CDR1 as LGHNA and CDR2 as YSLEER. V was clipped by 0 bases and J by 8 bases, with 11 bases between them. This CDR3 region has 14 residues. The CDR3: CASSQDGSVDEQFF. CDR3 DNA: TGCGCCAGCAGCCAAGACGGGAGCGTGGATGAGCAGTTCTTC.